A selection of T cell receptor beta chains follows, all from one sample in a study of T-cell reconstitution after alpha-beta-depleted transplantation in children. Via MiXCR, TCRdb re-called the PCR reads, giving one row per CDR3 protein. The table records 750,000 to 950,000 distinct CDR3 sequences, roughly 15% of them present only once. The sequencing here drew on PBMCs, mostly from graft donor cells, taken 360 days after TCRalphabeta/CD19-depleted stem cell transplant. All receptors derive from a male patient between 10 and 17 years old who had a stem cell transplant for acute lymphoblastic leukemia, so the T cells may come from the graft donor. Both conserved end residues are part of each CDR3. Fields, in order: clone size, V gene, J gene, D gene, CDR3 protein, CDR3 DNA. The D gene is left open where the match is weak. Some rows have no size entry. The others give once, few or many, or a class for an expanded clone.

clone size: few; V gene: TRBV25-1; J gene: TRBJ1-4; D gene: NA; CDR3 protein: CASSESVDRPNEKLFF; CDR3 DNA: TGTGCCAGCAGTGAAAGCGTGGATAGACCTAATGAAAAACTGTTTTTT
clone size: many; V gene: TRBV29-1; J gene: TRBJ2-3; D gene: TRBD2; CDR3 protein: CSVLRLADLYF; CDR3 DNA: TGCAGCGTGTTGAGACTAGCAGACCTGTATTTT
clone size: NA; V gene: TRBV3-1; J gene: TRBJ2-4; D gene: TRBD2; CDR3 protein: CASSLLGGNIQYF; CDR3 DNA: TGTGCCAGCAGCCTGCTGGGAGGGAACATTCAGTACTTC
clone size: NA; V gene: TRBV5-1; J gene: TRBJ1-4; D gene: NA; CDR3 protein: CASSLYLFQGNEKLFF; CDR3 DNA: TGCGCCAGCAGCTTGTATTTATTCCAGGGTAATGAAAAACTGTTTTTT
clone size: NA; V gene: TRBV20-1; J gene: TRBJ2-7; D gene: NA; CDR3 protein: CSARWSGENEQYF; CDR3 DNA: TGCAGTGCCAGGTGGTCCGGGGAAAACGAGCAGTACTTC
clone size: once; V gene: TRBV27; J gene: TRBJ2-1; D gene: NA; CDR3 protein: CASSLMPSDEQFF; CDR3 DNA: TGTGCCAGCAGTTTAATGCCCTCCGATGAGCAGTTCTTC
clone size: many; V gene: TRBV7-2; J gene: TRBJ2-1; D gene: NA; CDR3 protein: CASSFQPSSYNEQFF; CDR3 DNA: TGTGCCAGCAGCTTCCAGCCGAGCTCCTACAATGAGCAGTTCTTC
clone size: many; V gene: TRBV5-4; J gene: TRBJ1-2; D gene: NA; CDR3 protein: CASSLVGQANYGYTF; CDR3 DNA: TGTGCCAGCAGCTTGGTCGGCCAGGCTAACTATGGCTACACCTTC
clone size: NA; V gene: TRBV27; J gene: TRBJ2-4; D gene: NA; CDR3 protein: CASSLSSPSPNIQYF; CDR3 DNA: TGTGCCAGCAGTTTATCTTCCCCCTCCCCAAACATTCAGTACTTC
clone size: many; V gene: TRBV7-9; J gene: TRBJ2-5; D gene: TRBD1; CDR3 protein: CASSSSRDRDEETQYF; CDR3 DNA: TGTGCCAGCAGCTCCAGCCGGGACAGGGATGAAGAGACCCAGTACTTC
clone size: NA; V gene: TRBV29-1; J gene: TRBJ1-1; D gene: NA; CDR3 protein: CSIPRLGRTEAFF; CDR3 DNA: TGCAGCATACCCCGTCTGGGAAGGACTGAAGCTTTCTTT
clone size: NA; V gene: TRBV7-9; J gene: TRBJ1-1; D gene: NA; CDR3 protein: CASSTVGGSNTEAFF; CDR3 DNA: TGTGCCAGCAGCACCGTTGGGGGGTCTAACACTGAAGCTTTCTTT
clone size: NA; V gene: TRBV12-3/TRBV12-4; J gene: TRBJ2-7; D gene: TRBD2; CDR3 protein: CASSLSRGRTSGLPLEQYF; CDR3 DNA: TGTGCCAGCAGTTTAAGTAGGGGAAGGACTAGCGGGTTACCCCTGGAGCAGTACTTC
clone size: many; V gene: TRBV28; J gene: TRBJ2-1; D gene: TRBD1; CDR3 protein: CASSSDTGGKGLGGERQFF; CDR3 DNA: TGTGCCAGCAGCAGCGATACAGGGGGCAAAGGACTAGGGGGAGAACGGCAGTTCTTC
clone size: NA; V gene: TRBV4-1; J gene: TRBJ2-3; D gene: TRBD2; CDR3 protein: CASSQEIRTSGVDTQYF; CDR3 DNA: TGCGCCAGCAGCCAAGAGATTCGGACTAGCGGGGTAGATACGCAGTATTTT
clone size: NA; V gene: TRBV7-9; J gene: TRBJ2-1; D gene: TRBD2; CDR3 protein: CASSLITGGSYNEQFF; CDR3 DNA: TGTGCCAGCAGCTTAATTACGGGAGGGAGCTACAATGAGCAGTTCTTC
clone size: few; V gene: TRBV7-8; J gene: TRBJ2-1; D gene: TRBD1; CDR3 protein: CASSLGQGLIEQFF; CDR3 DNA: TGTGCCAGCAGTTTGGGACAGGGGTTGATTGAGCAGTTCTTC
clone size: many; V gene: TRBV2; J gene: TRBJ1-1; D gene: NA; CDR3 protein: CASSEVLTEAFF; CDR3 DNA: TGTGCCAGCAGTGAGGTTTTAACTGAAGCTTTCTTT
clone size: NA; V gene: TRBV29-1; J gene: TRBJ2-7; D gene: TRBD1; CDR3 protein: CSVKGTGGFSYEQYF; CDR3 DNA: TGCAGCGTTAAGGGGACAGGGGGCTTCTCCTACGAGCAGTACTTC
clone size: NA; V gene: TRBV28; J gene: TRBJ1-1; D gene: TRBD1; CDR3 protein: CASTDPGTGGTEAFF; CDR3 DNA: TGTGCCAGCACTGACCCAGGGACAGGGGGCACTGAAGCTTTCTTT
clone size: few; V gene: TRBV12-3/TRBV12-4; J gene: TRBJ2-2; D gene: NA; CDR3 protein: CASSFGGPGELFF; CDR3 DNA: TGTGCCAGCAGTTTCGGGGGGCCCGGGGAGCTGTTTTTT
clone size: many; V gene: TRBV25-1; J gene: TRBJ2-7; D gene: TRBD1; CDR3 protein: CASSVGQVEGYEQYF; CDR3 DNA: TGTGCCAGCAGTGTCGGACAGGTTGAGGGTTACGAGCAGTACTTC
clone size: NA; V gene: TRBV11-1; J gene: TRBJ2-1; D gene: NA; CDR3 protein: CASSPPPGHPHEQFF; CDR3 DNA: TGTGCCAGCAGCCCACCACCGGGACACCCCCATGAGCAGTTCTTC
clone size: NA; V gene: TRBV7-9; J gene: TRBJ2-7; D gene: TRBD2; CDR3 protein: CASSFRTSTHEQYF; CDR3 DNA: TGTGCCAGCAGCTTTCGGACTAGCACTCACGAGCAGTACTTC